Sequencing of this T cell receptor beta chain was carried out in a study of T cell repertoires in cytomegalovirus infection. Study as a whole: Recently identified HLA-C-restricted and well-studied HLA-B-restricted CMV epitopes were used.

The CDR3 is made up of 14 amino acids. Trimming left V 5 bases short and J 1 base short, with 9 bases between. TCRdb re-derived calls from the reads in MiXCR, one entry per CDR3 protein. The sample includes about 120,000 distinct CDR3 sequences, more than 30% of them seen just once. Whole-study results and caveats: Clonotypes of TCR beta that were HLA-C-restricted and CMV-specific dominated the ex vivo response.

In its sample, this clonotype was seen a few times. No antigen is known for it. The rearrangement uses TRBV12-3 or TRBV12-4 and TRBJ1-3, with D possibly TRBD1 on 5 matching bases. The sequence was obtained from a human donor in good health (CMV status not recorded). Some clones in this sample may be carry-over from other donors' samples. The material sequenced was CD8+ T cells from cultured PBMCs, taken from culture after CMV antigen stimulation. In DNA form, the CDR3 reads TGTGCCAGCAGTGCGACAGAGTCTGGAAACACCATATATTTT. Amino acid sequence: CASSATESGNTIYF.